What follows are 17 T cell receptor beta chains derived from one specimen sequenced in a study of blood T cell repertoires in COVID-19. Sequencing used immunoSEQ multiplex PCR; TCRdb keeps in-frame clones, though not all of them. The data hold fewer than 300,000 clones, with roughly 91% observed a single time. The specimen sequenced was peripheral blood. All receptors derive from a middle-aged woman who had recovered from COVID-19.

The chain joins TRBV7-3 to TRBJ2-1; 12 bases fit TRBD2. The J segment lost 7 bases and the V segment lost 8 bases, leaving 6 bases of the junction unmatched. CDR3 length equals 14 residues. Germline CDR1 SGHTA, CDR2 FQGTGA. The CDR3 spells CASCRLAGVNEQFF. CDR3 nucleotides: TGTGCCAGCTGCCGACTAGCGGGGGTTAATGAGCAGTTCTTC.

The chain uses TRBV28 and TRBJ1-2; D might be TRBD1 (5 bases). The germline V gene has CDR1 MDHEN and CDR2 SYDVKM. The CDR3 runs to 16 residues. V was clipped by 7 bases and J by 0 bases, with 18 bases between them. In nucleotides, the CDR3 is TGTGCCAGCACTCGGCCGGGGGGTCATTCTAACTATGGCTACACCTTC. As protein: CASTRPGGHSNYGYTF.

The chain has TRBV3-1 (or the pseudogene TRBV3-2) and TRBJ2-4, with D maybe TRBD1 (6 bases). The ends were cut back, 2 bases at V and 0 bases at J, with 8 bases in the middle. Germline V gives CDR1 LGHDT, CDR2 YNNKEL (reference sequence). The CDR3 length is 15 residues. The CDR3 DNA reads TGTGCCAGCAGCCAACAGGGGCTAGCCAAAAACATTCAGTACTTC. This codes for CASSQQGLAKNIQYF.

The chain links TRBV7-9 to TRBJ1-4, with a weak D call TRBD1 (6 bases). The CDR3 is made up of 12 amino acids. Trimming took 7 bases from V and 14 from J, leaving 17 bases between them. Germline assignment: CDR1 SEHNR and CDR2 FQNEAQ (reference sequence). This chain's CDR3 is CASTGTGSALFF. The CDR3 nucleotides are TGTGCCAGCACCGGAACAGGGTCGGCGCTGTTTTTT.

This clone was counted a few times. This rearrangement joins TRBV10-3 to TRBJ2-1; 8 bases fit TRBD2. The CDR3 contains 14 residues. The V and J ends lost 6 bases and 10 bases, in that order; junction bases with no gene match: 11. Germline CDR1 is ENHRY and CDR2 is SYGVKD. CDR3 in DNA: TGTGCCATCAGAGCCACTAGCGGAGGGCGGGAGCAGTTCTTC. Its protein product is CAIRATSGGREQFF.

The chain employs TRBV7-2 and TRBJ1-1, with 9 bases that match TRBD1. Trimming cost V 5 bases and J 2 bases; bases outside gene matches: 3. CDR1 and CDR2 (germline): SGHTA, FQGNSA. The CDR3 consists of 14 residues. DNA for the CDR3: TGTGCCAGCAGCGGACAGGGGAGTAACACTGAAGCTTTCTTT. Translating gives CASSGQGSNTEAFF.

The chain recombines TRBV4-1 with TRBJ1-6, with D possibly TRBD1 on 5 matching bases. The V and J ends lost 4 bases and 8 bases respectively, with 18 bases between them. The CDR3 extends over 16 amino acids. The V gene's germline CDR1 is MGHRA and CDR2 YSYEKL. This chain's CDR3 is CASSPRGDSFDSPLHF. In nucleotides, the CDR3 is TGCGCCAGCAGCCCCAGAGGGGACTCCTTCGATTCACCCCTCCACTTT.

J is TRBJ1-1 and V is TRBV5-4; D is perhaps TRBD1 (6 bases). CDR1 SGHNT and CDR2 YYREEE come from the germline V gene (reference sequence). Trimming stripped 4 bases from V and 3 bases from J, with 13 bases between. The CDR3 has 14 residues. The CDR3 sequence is CASSPGGGDTEAFF. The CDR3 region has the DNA TGTGCCAGCAGCCCGGGAGGGGGGGACACTGAAGCTTTCTTT.

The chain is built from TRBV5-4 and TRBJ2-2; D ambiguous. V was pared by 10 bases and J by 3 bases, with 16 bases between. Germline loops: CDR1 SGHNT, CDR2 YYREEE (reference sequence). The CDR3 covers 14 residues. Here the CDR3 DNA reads TGTGCCGGATCACCCAAGGCGGACACCGGGGAGCTGTTTTTT. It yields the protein CAGSPKADTGELFF. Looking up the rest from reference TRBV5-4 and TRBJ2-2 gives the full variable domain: ETGVTQSPTHLIKTRGQQVTLRCSSQSGHNTVSWYQQALGQGPQFIFQYYREEENGRGNFPPRFSGLQFPNYSSELNVNALELDDSALYLCAGSPKADTGELFFGEGSRLTVL.

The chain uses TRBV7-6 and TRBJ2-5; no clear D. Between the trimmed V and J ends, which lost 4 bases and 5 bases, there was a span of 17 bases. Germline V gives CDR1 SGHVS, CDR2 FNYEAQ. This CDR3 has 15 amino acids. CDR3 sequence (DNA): TGTGCCAGCAGCTCCCCCCGTGCAGGCATGGAGACCCAGTACTTC. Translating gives CASSSPRAGMETQYF.

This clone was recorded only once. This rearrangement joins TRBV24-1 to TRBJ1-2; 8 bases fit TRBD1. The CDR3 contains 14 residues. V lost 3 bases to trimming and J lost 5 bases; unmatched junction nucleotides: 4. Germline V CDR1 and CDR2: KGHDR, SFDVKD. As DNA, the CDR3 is TGTGCCACCAGTGATACCCGGACAGGGTATGGCTACACCTTC. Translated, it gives CATSDTRTGYGYTF.

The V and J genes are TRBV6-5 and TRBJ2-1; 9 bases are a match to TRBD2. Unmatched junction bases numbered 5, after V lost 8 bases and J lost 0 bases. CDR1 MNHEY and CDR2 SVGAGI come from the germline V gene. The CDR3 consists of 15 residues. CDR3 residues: CASAGLASSYNEQFF. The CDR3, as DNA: TGTGCCAGCGCCGGACTAGCGAGCTCCTACAATGAGCAGTTCTTC.

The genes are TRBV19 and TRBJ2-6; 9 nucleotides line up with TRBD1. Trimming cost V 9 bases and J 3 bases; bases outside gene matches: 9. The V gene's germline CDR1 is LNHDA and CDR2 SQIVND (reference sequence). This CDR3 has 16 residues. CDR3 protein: CASRGDRVLGANVLTF. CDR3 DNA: TGTGCCAGCCGGGGGGACAGGGTCCTTGGGGCCAACGTCCTGACTTTC.

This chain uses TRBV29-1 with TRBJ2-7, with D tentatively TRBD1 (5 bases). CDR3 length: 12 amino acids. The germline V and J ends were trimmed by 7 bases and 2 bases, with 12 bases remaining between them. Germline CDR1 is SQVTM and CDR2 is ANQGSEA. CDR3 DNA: TGCAGCGACCTGACAGTACCCTACGAGCAGTACTTC. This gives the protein CSDLTVPYEQYF.

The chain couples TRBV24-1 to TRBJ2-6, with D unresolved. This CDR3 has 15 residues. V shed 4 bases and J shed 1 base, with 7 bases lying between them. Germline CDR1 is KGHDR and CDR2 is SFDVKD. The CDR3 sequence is CATSDPHSGANVLTF. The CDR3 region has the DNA TGTGCCACCAGTGACCCCCATTCTGGGGCCAACGTCCTGACTTTC.

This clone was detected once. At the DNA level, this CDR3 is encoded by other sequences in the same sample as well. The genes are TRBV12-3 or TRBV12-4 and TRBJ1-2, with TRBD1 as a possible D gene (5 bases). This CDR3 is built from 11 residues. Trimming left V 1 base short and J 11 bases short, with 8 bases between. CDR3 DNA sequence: TGTGCCAGCAGTTTAGGGGCAGGGTACACCTTC. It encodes CASSLGAGYTF.

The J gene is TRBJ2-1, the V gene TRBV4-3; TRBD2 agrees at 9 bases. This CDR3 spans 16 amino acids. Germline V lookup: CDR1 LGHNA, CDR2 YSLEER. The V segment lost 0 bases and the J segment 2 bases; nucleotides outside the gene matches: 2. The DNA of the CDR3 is TGCGCCAGCAGCCAAGAGGGACTAGCAGCCTACAATGAGCAGTTCTTC. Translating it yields CASSQEGLAAYNEQFF.